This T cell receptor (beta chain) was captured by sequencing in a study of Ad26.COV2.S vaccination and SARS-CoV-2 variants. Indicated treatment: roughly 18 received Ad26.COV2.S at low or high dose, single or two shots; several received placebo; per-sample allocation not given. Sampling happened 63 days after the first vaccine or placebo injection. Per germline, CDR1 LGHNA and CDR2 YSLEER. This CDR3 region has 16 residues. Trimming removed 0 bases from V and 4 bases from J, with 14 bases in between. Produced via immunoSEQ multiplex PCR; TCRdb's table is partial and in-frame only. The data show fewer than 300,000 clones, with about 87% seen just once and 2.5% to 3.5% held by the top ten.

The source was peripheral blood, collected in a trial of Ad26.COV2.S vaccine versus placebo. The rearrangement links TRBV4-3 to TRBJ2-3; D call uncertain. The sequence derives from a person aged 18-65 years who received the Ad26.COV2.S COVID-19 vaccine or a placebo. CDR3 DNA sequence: TGCGCCAGCAGCCAAGATTTAAATTGGAACCCAGATACGCAGTATTTT. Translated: CASSQDLNWNPDTQYF.